Listed here are 24 T cell receptor beta chains from one sample, sequenced in a study of identical twins (dated by TCRdb to the mid-2010s). Preparation of the library involved 5' RACE. Sequencing relied on an Illumina HiSeq 2000. The public reads were reprocessed in TCRdb via fastp at Q25 and MiXCR, keeping in-frame beta chains. Entries that share a CDR3 protein sequence are merged under the most common genes and DNA. The sample records 450,000 to 650,000 distinct CDR3 sequences, approximately 16% of which are singletons. Jointly, the top ten make up 0.35% to 0.45% of the sample. These data were likewise used in another study, on yellow fever vaccine responses in identical twins.

The sample comprised CD4+ T cells sorted from blood. These receptors originate from a woman between 18 and 29 years old in good health.

This sequence joins TRBV2 and TRBJ2-3; D remains ambiguous. V lost 7 bases and J 0 bases, leaving 5 bases between the germline ends. CDR1 SNHLY and CDR2 FYNNEI come from the germline V gene. CDR3 size: 12 residues. The CDR3 region is CASMGSTDTQYF. DNA for the CDR3: TGTGCCAGCATGGGAAGCACAGATACGCAGTATTTT.

This clonotype came up a few times. V gene TRBV19 combines with J gene TRBJ2-1; 12 positions match TRBD1. This CDR3 is built from 15 residues. The J segment lost 7 bases and the V segment lost 6 bases, leaving 7 bases of the junction unmatched. Looked up from germline, CDR1 is LNHDA and CDR2 is SQIVND (reference sequence). The CDR3 reads CASRGTGGRVNEQFF. The CDR3 bases are TGTGCCAGTAGGGGGACAGGGGGCAGGGTGAATGAGCAGTTCTTC.

In this sample, this clonotype turned up a few times. The genes are TRBV5-1 and TRBJ2-2; possibly TRBD1 for D (6 bases). CDR3 length: 16 residues. The V and J ends lost 0 bases and 5 bases respectively, with 14 bases between them. The germline V gene has CDR1 SGHRS and CDR2 YFSETQ. CDR3 amino acids: CASSLAGQMITGELFF. The DNA of the CDR3 is TGCGCCAGCAGCTTGGCAGGACAGATGATAACCGGGGAGCTGTTTTTT.

This clonotype was observed a handful of times. CDR3 coding DNA: TGTGCCAGCAGGGCGACAGGGGTTAGCAATCAGCCCCAGCATTTT. Amino acids: CASRATGVSNQPQHF. This sequence joins TRBV12-3 or TRBV12-4 and TRBJ1-5, with 8 bases fitting TRBD1. The CDR3 loop spans 15 amino acids. The trim removed 6 bases at V and 0 bases at J, leaving 4 bases unmatched.

This rearrangement joins TRBV18 to TRBJ2-7; 9 nucleotides line up with TRBD2. The CDR3 contains 15 residues. V lost 4 bases to trimming and J lost 5 bases; unmatched junction nucleotides: 9. Germline V gene lookup returns CDR1 KGHSH and CDR2 LQKENI. The CDR3: CASSLPGLASDEQYF. Here the CDR3 DNA reads TGTGCCAGCTCACTACCGGGACTAGCAAGCGACGAGCAGTACTTC. Full variable domain (remainder filled in from reference TRBV18 and TRBJ2-7): NAGVMQNPRHLVRRRGQEARLRCSPMKGHSHVYWYRQLPEEGLKFMVYLQKENIIDESGMPKERFSAEFPKEGPSILRIQQVVRGDSAAYFCASSLPGLASDEQYFGPGTRLTVT.

The chain uses TRBV28 and TRBJ1-5; TRBD1 is a possible D gene (5 bases). Trimming shortened V by 4 bases and J by 6 bases, and 13 bases separated the two germline ends. The CDR3 sequence is 14 residues long. Germline V gives CDR1 MDHEN, CDR2 SYDVKM. CDR3 sequence: CASSWGGLSQPQHF. DNA for the CDR3: TGTGCCAGCAGTTGGGGGGGGTTGAGTCAGCCCCAGCATTTT.

This clonotype came up many times. The rearrangement joins TRBV3-1 to TRBJ2-1; 7 bases match TRBD2. This CDR3 region has 12 residues. The V gene's germline CDR1 is LGHDT and CDR2 YNNKEL (reference sequence). The trim removed 5 bases at V and 6 bases at J, leaving 1 base unmatched. The CDR3 bases are TGTGCCAGCAGCAGACTAGCCAATGAGCAGTTCTTC. Its translation is CASSRLANEQFF.

This clonotype has a handful of counts. This sequence joins TRBV25-1 and TRBJ2-5, with 9 nucleotides matching TRBD1. The germline CDR1 and CDR2 sequences are MGHDK and SYGVNS. This CDR3 spans 16 amino acids. The V segment lost 3 bases and the J segment 4 bases; nucleotides outside the gene matches: 9. CDR3 loop: CASSDPGTGTVETQYF. The CDR3 DNA sequence: TGTGCCAGCAGTGACCCCGGGACAGGGACGGTAGAGACCCAGTACTTC. Using reference TRBV25-1 and TRBJ2-5 for the parts outside the CDR3, the full variable domain is EADIYQTPRYLVIGTGKKITLECSQTMGHDKMYWYQQDPGMELHLIHYSYGVNSTEKGDLSSESTVSRIRTEHFPLTLESARPSHTSQYLCASSDPGTGTVETQYFGPGTRLLVL.

There are a few counts of this clonotype. The CDR3 region is CASTSDTGELFF. For the CDR3, the DNA is TGCGCCAGCACCAGCGACACCGGGGAGCTGTTTTTT. This sequence joins TRBV5-1 and TRBJ2-2; D ambiguous. Trimming took off 6 bases at V and 3 bases at J, with 6 bases between the two ends. CDR3 size: 12 residues. Looked up from germline, CDR1 is SGHRS and CDR2 is YFSETQ.

This clonotype was seen a few times. V and J are TRBV12-3 or TRBV12-4 and TRBJ2-5, with 12 bases fitting TRBD2. This CDR3 is built from 17 residues. J gave up 5 bases and V 5 bases, and 12 bases lay outside the gene matches. The CDR3 nucleotides read TGTGCCAGCAGTATCAACCCCCGACTAGCGGGGGTGGAGACCCAGTACTTC. Its translation is CASSINPRLAGVETQYF.

This chain links TRBV20-1 with TRBJ2-3, with 7 bases matching TRBD2. CDR3 size: 13 residues. Germline CDR1 is DFQATT and CDR2 is SNEGSKA (reference sequence). V lost 3 bases to trimming and J lost 4 bases; unmatched junction nucleotides: 4. CDR3 protein: CSASRLAADTQYF. CDR3 in DNA: TGCAGTGCTAGTCGCCTAGCGGCAGATACGCAGTATTTT.

The chain recombines TRBV7-9 with TRBJ2-2; possible D gene TRBD1, 6 bases. Per the germline V gene, CDR1 is SEHNR and CDR2 is FQNEAQ (reference sequence). V dropped 1 base and J dropped 5 bases, with 17 bases sitting between them. The CDR3 is 17 amino acids. Written as DNA, the CDR3 is TGTGCCAGCAGCTTAGTCCCGGCACTTCAGGGGACCGGGGAGCTGTTTTTT. It specifies CASSLVPALQGTGELFF.

This clonotype was counted between two and nine times. The chain uses TRBV7-9 and TRBJ2-7, with 10 positions matching TRBD2. CDR1 is SEHNR and CDR2 is FQNEAQ in the germline V gene (reference sequence). CDR3 length: 17 residues. The junction had 7 bases not matched to a gene; V was cut back by 2 bases and J by 0 bases. The CDR3 spells CASSLPLAGGNSYEQYF. CDR3 bases: TGTGCCAGCAGCTTACCGTTAGCGGGAGGCAACTCCTACGAGCAGTACTTC. The full variable domain, its missing parts supplied by reference TRBV7-9 and TRBJ2-7, is DTGVSQNPRHKITKRGQNVTFRCDPISEHNRLYWYRQTLGQGPEFLTYFQNEAQLEKSRLLSDRFSAERPKGSFSTLEIQRTEQGDSAMYLCASSLPLAGGNSYEQYFGPGTRLTVT.

This clonotype was counted between two and nine times. The chain recombines TRBV29-1 with TRBJ2-6; D uncertain. CDR1 and CDR2 (germline): SQVTM, ANQGSEA. The V gene lost 3 bases and the J gene lost 6 bases, with 3 bases spanning the gap. The CDR3 sequence is 11 residues long. The CDR3 DNA is TGCAGCGTTGATGAGGCCAACGTCCTGACTTTC. Translation: CSVDEANVLTF.

The rearrangement uses TRBV15 and TRBJ1-1; TRBD1 might be the D (6 bases). The CDR3 is made up of 14 amino acids. The V end lost 4 bases, the J end lost 2 bases, and 11 bases lay between the germline ends. Germline V CDR1 and CDR2: LNHNV, YYDKDF (reference sequence). CDR3: CATSIKQGNTEAFF. In DNA form, the CDR3 reads TGTGCCACCAGCATTAAACAGGGAAACACTGAAGCTTTCTTT. Complete variable domain (other parts from reference TRBV15 and TRBJ1-1): DAMVIQNPRYQVTQFGKPVTLSCSQTLNHNVMYWYQQKSSQAPKLLFHYYDKDFNNEADTPDNFQSRRPNTSFCFLDIRSPGLGDTAMYLCATSIKQGNTEAFFGQGTRLTVV.

This rearrangement joins TRBV20-1 to TRBJ2-3; 9 bases match TRBD2. V was pared by 3 bases and J by 1 base, with 14 bases of the junction left unmatched. Germline CDR1 and CDR2: DFQATT and SNEGSKA (reference sequence). This CDR3 contains 18 residues. CDR3 sequence reads: CSASLLAGSPYRTDTQYF. CDR3 coding DNA: TGCAGTGCTAGTTTGCTAGCGGGATCCCCTTACCGCACAGATACGCAGTATTTT.

The chain joins TRBV11-1 to TRBJ2-2; D is undetermined. Germline-derived CDR1 and CDR2 are SGHAT and FQDESV (reference sequence). The CDR3 consists of 18 residues. Trimming took off 5 bases at V and 3 bases at J, with 22 bases between the two ends. The chain's CDR3 is CASSLPLVGLTHTGELFF. The CDR3 DNA is TGTGCCAGCAGCCTTCCCTTGGTAGGGTTGACGCACACCGGGGAGCTGTTTTTT.

The genes are TRBV5-1 and TRBJ1-1, with TRBD1 matching over 11 bases. The V gene end was trimmed by 5 bases and the J gene end by 7 bases; junction bases not matched to a gene: 10. The germline V gene has CDR1 SGHRS and CDR2 YFSETQ. This CDR3 has 15 amino acids. The CDR3 nucleotides read TGCGCCAGCAGACCCCCCGGACAGGGGGCAAGTGAAGCTTTCTTT. It translates to CASRPPGQGASEAFF.

This clonotype was counted between two and nine times. The germline gene is not matched at one end of the junction; a read error may be the cause. The chain employs TRBV11-2 and TRBJ2-2; D possibly corresponds to TRBD1 (5 bases). CDR1 SGHAT and CDR2 FQNNGV come from the germline V gene. The CDR3 totals 12 residues. CDR3 protein: CASTLGVGELFF. The CDR3 nucleotides are TGTGCCAGCACCTTAGGGGTCGGGGAGCTGTTTTTT.

This sequence joins TRBV11-2 and TRBJ2-1; D ambiguous. Trimming removed 2 bases at V and 9 bases at J, with 8 bases between. The CDR3 is 12 residues long. Germline V gene sequence: CDR1 SGHAT, CDR2 FQNNGV. CDR3 bases: TGTGCCAGCAGCTTACCCTCGGGTGAGCAGTTCTTC. This sequence encodes CASSLPSGEQFF.

Ten or more counts support this clonotype. V gene TRBV12-3 or TRBV12-4 combines with J gene TRBJ2-3, with TRBD2 matching 15 bases. Unmatched junction bases numbered 8, after V lost 6 bases and J lost 4 bases. The CDR3 runs 17 residues. The CDR3 reads CASRSGTSGGSPDTQYF. CDR3 in DNA: TGTGCCAGCAGATCAGGGACTAGCGGGGGGTCGCCAGATACGCAGTATTTT.

The rearrangement uses TRBV4-1 and TRBJ2-2; D gene uncertain. The length of the CDR3 is 16 residues. Germline CDR1 is MGHRA and CDR2 is YSYEKL. The V gene lost 1 base and the J gene lost 4 bases, with 13 bases spanning the gap. In DNA form, the CDR3 reads TGCGCCAGCAGCCAAGTGTTCTGGGCCGGCACCGGGGAGCTGTTTTTT. It yields the protein CASSQVFWAGTGELFF.

V usage is TRBV25-1 and J usage is TRBJ2-5, with a possible D match to TRBD1 (6 bases). V shed 6 bases and J shed 2 bases, with 16 bases lying between them. The CDR3 loop spans 15 amino acids. In germline, CDR1 is MGHDK, CDR2 SYGVNS. The CDR3: CASSQTRTAQETQYF. CDR3 DNA sequence: TGTGCCAGCAGCCAGACCAGGACAGCTCAAGAGACCCAGTACTTC.

The J gene is TRBJ2-2, the V gene TRBV5-6; D might be TRBD1 (7 bases). The ends were cut back, 2 bases at V and 3 bases at J, with 11 bases in the middle. The CDR3 consists of 15 residues. CDR1 is SGHDT and CDR2 is YYEEEE in the germline V gene. CDR3: CASSFRGAYTGELFF. The CDR3 DNA reads TGTGCCAGCAGCTTCAGGGGGGCCTACACCGGGGAGCTGTTTTTT.